The clone carrying this TCR beta chain was detected only once. Germline V gene data show CDR1 as SGHRS and CDR2 as YFSETQ. This CDR3 is 16 amino acids long. V lost 4 bases, J lost 5 bases, and 11 bases stayed unmatched. The sample belongs to a study of technical replicates of blood from several donors. Profiled with immunoSEQ multiplex PCR; TCRdb holds only in-frame clones, not every one. The table includes 50,000 to 60,000 clones, roughly 89% detected once. The TCR sequence derives from a human donor in good health. Some clones in this sample may be carry-over from other donors' samples. This sequence joins TRBV5-1 and TRBJ1-4; TRBD1 aligns across 7 bases. Input material: PBMCs. The CDR3 protein is CASSGGGGQKNEKLFF. CDR3 sequence (DNA): TGCGCCAGCAGCGGAGGAGGGGGACAGAAGAATGAAAAACTGTTTTTT.